Following are 5 T cell receptor beta chains from one sample sequenced in a study of blood T cell repertoires in COVID-19. TCRdb keeps only in-frame clones here, not all; method: immunoSEQ multiplex PCR. This table holds 100,000 to 150,000 clones, about 80% found once. The material sequenced was peripheral blood. These receptors all stem from a woman aged 45 to 65 with acute or convalescent COVID-19.

This clone was recorded once. The rearrangement joins TRBV4-1 to TRBJ1-2; 8 bases fit TRBD1. J lost 5 bases, V lost 7 bases, and 3 bases had no gene match. Germline assignment: CDR1 MGHRA and CDR2 YSYEKL. This CDR3 has 12 amino acids. Here the CDR3 reads CASTGQGYGYTF. CDR3 nucleotides: TGCGCCAGCACTGGACAGGGTTATGGCTACACCTTC.

This chain connects TRBV30 to TRBJ1-2; D might be TRBD1 (6 bases). The germline V gene encodes CDR1 GTSNPN and CDR2 SVGIG (reference sequence). The V and J ends lost 8 bases and 5 bases respectively, with 15 bases between them. CDR3 size: 12 residues. The CDR3 loop reads CARGSRGYGYTF. The CDR3, as DNA: TGTGCCCGAGGGTCCAGGGGATATGGCTACACCTTC.

V gene TRBV6-5 combines with J gene TRBJ1-5; 7 bases line up with TRBD1. Germline lookup yields CDR1 MNHEY and CDR2 SVGAGI. The CDR3 sequence is 13 residues long. V shed 6 bases and J 5 bases; nucleotides not matched to a gene: 4. CDR3 nucleotide sequence: TGTGCCAGCAGCAGGGACAGAGATCAGCCCCAGCATTTT. Its translation is CASSRDRDQPQHF.

This clone was counted only a few times. This chain joins TRBV11-2 and TRBJ1-1; TRBD1 matches 7 bases. There are 13 residues in the CDR3. The J segment lost 9 bases and the V segment lost 5 bases, leaving 9 bases of the junction unmatched. Germline lookup yields CDR1 SGHAT and CDR2 FQNNGV. The chain's CDR3 is CASSHESQGKAFF. The CDR3 coding sequence is TGTGCCAGCAGCCACGAATCACAGGGGAAAGCTTTCTTT.

The chain carries TRBV5-8 and TRBJ2-7, with a tentative D call TRBD2 (5 bases). Germline CDR1 reads SGHTS; CDR2 reads YDEGEE. Trimming pared 5 bases from V and 6 bases from J, leaving 9 bases between. CDR3 length equals 11 residues. Here the CDR3 reads CASRRDGEQYF. The CDR3 coding sequence is TGTGCCAGCAGACGGGATGGCGAGCAGTACTTC.